Listed below are T cell receptor beta chains from one sample, sequenced in a study of technical replicates of blood from a handful of donors. This table comes from immunoSEQ multiplex PCR, and its TCRdb copy is limited to in-frame clones, with some not included. The repertoire holds approximately 97,000 clones, roughly 96% seen once, with under 0.45% in the top ten. Sequencing was done on a sample of T cells isolated from PBMCs. The receptor source for this set is a human donor in good health. The CDR3 runs from the conserved cysteine through the conserved F or W. D genes are given only for firm matches. Some rows have no size entry. The others give once, few or many, or a class for an expanded clone.

TRBJ2-7	.	.	TRBV7-9	TGTGCCAGCAGCTCCGATACTAGTCCCGAGCAGTACTTC	CASSSDTSPEQYF
TRBJ2-7	.	.	TRBV5-6	TGTGCCAGCAGCTTGCGGTACGAGCAGTACTTC	CASSLRYEQYF
TRBJ2-1	TRBD2	.	TRBV30	TGTGCCTGGAAGGGACTAGTTTCCTACAATGAGCAGTTCTTC	CAWKGLVSYNEQFF
TRBJ2-1	.	.	TRBV19	TGTGCCAGTAGTATCATTCACAGGCTAAGCTCCTACAATGAGCAGTTCTTC	CASSIIHRLSSYNEQFF
TRBJ2-7	.	.	TRBV7-2	TGTGCCAGTACGGGGTCGACCCTTTTTGATGACGAGCAGTACTTC	CASTGSTLFDDEQYF
TRBJ1-4	TRBD1	.	TRBV9	TGTGCCAGCAGCGCGACAGGGGTTGGGGAAAAACTGTTTTTT	CASSATGVGEKLFF
TRBJ1-1	TRBD1	.	TRBV7-2	TGTGCCAGCAGCTTAGTAAAGGGACAGGGGACGTGGTGGACTGAAGCTTTCTTT	CASSLVKGQGTWWTEAFF
TRBJ2-5	TRBD2	.	TRBV5-4	TGTGCCAGCAGCTTTGGAGGCCTAGCGGTTCAAGAGACCCAGTACTTC	CASSFGGLAVQETQYF
TRBJ2-2	.	.	TRBV14	TGTGCCAGCAGCCTAACTAGCTCCGGGGAGCTGTTTTTT	CASSLTSSGELFF
TRBJ2-2	.	once	TRBV10-3	TGTGCCATCAGTGACCGTCAGGGAAAGTCCGGGGAGCTGTTTTTT	CAISDRQGKSGELFF
TRBJ2-7	.	few	TRBV11-2	TGTGCCAGCAGCTTAGGACCTCAGGGCTACGAGCAGTACTTC	CASSLGPQGYEQYF
TRBJ2-5	TRBD2	once	TRBV4-3	TGCGCCAGCAGCCAGGACCTCAGGGGAGCGGGGGGAGTGACCCAGTACTTC	CASSQDLRGAGGVTQYF
TRBJ2-5	.	.	TRBV4-1	TGCGCCAGCAGCCAAGAGGGCCGATTCTTAGAGACCCAGTACTTC	CASSQEGRFLETQYF
TRBJ2-1	.	.	TRBV4-2	TGTGCCAGCAGCCAAGATCGTGCTAGCGTGATAAATGAGCAGTTCTTC	CASSQDRASVINEQFF
TRBJ2-2	.	.	TRBV6-5	TGTGCCAGCAGGAACGGACAGTTTAACACCGGGGAGCTGTTTTTT	CASRNGQFNTGELFF
TRBJ2-3	TRBD2	.	TRBV5-1	TGCGCCAGCAGCCTACCCCTAGCGGGATCTACAGATACGCAGTATTTT	CASSLPLAGSTDTQYF
TRBJ1-4	TRBD1	.	TRBV30	TGTGCCGGAAGGGGGCAGAATAATGAAAAACTGTTTTTT	CAGRGQNNEKLFF
TRBJ2-3	TRBD2	.	TRBV29-1	TGCAGCGTTGTGGTGGGACTAGCGGGAGTGCGGGGGACAGATACGCAGTATTTT	CSVVVGLAGVRGTDTQYF
TRBJ1-1	.	.	TRBV19	TGTGCCAGTAGTATCGACACCGGGAACACTGAAGCTTTCTTT	CASSIDTGNTEAFF
TRBJ1-2	TRBD1	.	TRBV6-4	TGTGCCAGCAGTGACGGGTCGACAGGGTTCAACTATGGCTACACCTTC	CASSDGSTGFNYGYTF
TRBJ2-1	.	.	TRBV13	TGTGCCAGCAGCTTAGGGTCGGGACAAGGGTACAATGAGCAGTTCTTC	CASSLGSGQGYNEQFF
TRBJ1-1	.	.	TRBV6-5	TGTGCCAGCAGTTCCATCATGAACACTGAAGCTTTCTTT	CASSSIMNTEAFF
TRBJ1-1	.	.	TRBV7-3	TGTGCCAGCAGCCCCTCAGGGGAACAAGCTTTCTTT	CASSPSGEQAFF
TRBJ1-1	.	few	TRBV29-1	TGCAGCGCTAGTACAGGGCTTTACACTGAAGCTTTCTTT	CSASTGLYTEAFF